These 28 T cell receptor beta chains were all obtained from the same sample, sequenced in a study of blood T cell repertoires in COVID-19 (dated by TCRdb to 2018 to 2021). Library construction relied on the immunoSEQ multiplex PCR assay. In TCRdb, the immuneACCESS table is reduced to in-frame sequences with V and J assigned. These tables do not hold every clone; where another copy was compared, an unresolved V gene accounts for under half, and the others remain unexplained. The sample table holds about 300,000 clones, of which 88% were seen once. The ten largest clones add up to 9% to 9.5% of the sample. Material: peripheral blood. Receptor source: a man in his late teens or twenties with active or convalescent COVID-19.

The rearrangement joins TRBV27 to TRBJ2-7; 8 bases match TRBD1. Trimming took 8 bases from V and 6 from J; bases not matched to a gene: 9. Germline V gene data show CDR1 as MNHEY and CDR2 as SMNVEV (reference sequence). CDR3 length: 13 residues. DNA for the CDR3: TGTGCCAGCCTATCGACAGGGGCAAGCGAGCAGTACTTC. Its translation: CASLSTGASEQYF.

CDR3 region: CAISEGRGTEAFF. CDR3 DNA: TGTGCCATCAGTGAAGGGAGGGGGACTGAAGCTTTCTTT. This rearrangement joins TRBV10-3 to TRBJ1-1, with D possibly being TRBD1 (6 bases). V was trimmed by 3 bases and J by 5 bases, leaving 10 bases between them. The germline V gene encodes CDR1 ENHRY and CDR2 SYGVKD. The CDR3 contains 13 residues.

The chain uses TRBV25-1 and TRBJ1-2; D is uncertain. With 3 bases removed from V and 8 bases from J, the gap between germline ends came to 10 bases. There are 12 residues in the CDR3. CDR1 and CDR2 from the germline V gene are MGHDK and SYGVNS. The CDR3 loop reads CASSEAAEGYTF. The CDR3 DNA sequence: TGTGCCAGCAGTGAGGCGGCTGAGGGCTACACCTTC.

With respect to this clone: Within the sample, other DNA sequences also encode this same CDR3. The chain carries TRBV6-2 or TRBV6-3 and TRBJ1-1; TRBD1 is a possible D gene (5 bases). Per germline, CDR1 MNHEY and CDR2 SVGEGT. This CDR3 is 14 amino acids long. Trimming took off 5 bases at V and 1 base at J, with 11 bases between the two ends. The CDR3 is CASSTGLPNTEAFF. CDR3 sequence (DNA): TGTGCCAGCAGTACGGGACTCCCGAACACTGAAGCTTTCTTT.

This clone was counted a few times. V usage is TRBV7-8 and J usage is TRBJ2-5; perhaps TRBD2 as D (5 bases). Deletions cut 1 base from V and 1 base from J, with 10 bases between. Germline lookup yields CDR1 SGHVS and CDR2 FQNEAQ. This CDR3 has 15 residues. As DNA, the CDR3 is TGTGCCAGCAGCTTAGTAGAGCGGCTCCAAGAGACCCAGTACTTC. Translating gives CASSLVERLQETQYF.

This chain links TRBV2 with TRBJ2-1; a weak D match, TRBD1 (5 bases). The CDR3 length is 13 residues. Germline CDR1 reads SNHLY; CDR2 reads FYNNEI. V gave up 6 bases and J gave up 1 base, with 7 bases separating them. CDR3 loop: CASRGVSYNEQFF. The CDR3, as DNA: TGTGCCAGCAGAGGGGTATCCTACAATGAGCAGTTCTTC. Full variable domain (remainder filled in from reference TRBV2 and TRBJ2-1): EPEVTQTPSHQVTQMGQEVILRCVPISNHLYFYWYRQILGQKVEFLVSFYNNEISEKSEIFDDQFSVERPDGSNFTLKIRSTKLEDSAMYFCASRGVSYNEQFFGPGTRLTVL.

The chain combines TRBV5-6 with TRBJ2-5; D perhaps matches TRBD1 (5 bases). Trimming took 1 base from V and 2 from J, leaving 9 bases between them. The CDR3 extends over 14 amino acids. From germline, CDR1 is SGHDT and CDR2 YYEEEE. The CDR3 protein is CASSLWGGQETQYF. The CDR3 nucleotides are TGTGCCAGCAGCTTGTGGGGCGGACAAGAGACCCAGTACTTC.

V gene TRBV6-5 combines with J gene TRBJ2-1; D may be TRBD2 (5 bases). Trimming cost V 0 bases and J 15 bases, with 9 bases left between them. In germline, CDR1 is MNHEY, CDR2 SVGAGI. The CDR3 runs to 11 residues. CDR3 region: CASSYSGDMFF. CDR3 bases: TGTGCCAGCAGTTACTCCGGGGATATGTTCTTC.

The genes are TRBV7-2 and TRBJ2-5; 9 bases are shared with TRBD2. The CDR3 has 15 residues. Germline V CDR1 and CDR2: SGHTA, FQGNSA. V dropped 7 bases and J dropped 7; count of bases not matched to a gene: 13. CDR3 region: CASMLAGALRGTQYF. Written as DNA, the CDR3 is TGTGCCAGCATGTTAGCGGGGGCCCTACGGGGGACCCAGTACTTC.

The V gene is TRBV15, the J gene TRBJ1-2; a weak D match, TRBD1 (6 bases). CDR1 is LNHNV and CDR2 is YYDKDF in the germline V gene (reference sequence). With 5 bases removed from V and 4 bases from J, the gap between germline ends came to 23 bases. The CDR3 length is 17 residues. CDR3: CATSPSPLDSSFYGYTF. CDR3 nucleotides: TGTGCCACCAGCCCCTCACCCTTGGACAGTTCCTTCTATGGCTACACCTTC.

This clone was observed a single time. The rearrangement uses TRBV7-9 and TRBJ1-4, with 7 nucleotides matching TRBD1. V shed 5 bases, J shed 8 bases, and the junction held 8 bases outside the gene matches. The CDR3 is 14 amino acids. Germline CDR1 and CDR2: SEHNR and FQNEAQ (reference sequence). CDR3 residues: CASSVDRVWEKLFF. The CDR3 DNA follows: TGTGCCAGCAGCGTAGACAGGGTTTGGGAAAAACTGTTTTTT.

This clone was recorded only once. Within the sample, other DNA sequences also encode this same CDR3. The V gene is TRBV6-5, the J gene TRBJ2-2; maybe TRBD1 (5 bases). CDR3 length: 14 amino acids. Germline V lookup: CDR1 MNHEY, CDR2 SVGAGI. V was trimmed by 3 bases and J by 5 bases, leaving 10 bases between them. The CDR3 protein is CASSYSRGTGELFF. CDR3 sequence (DNA): TGTGCCAGCAGTTATTCTAGGGGAACCGGGGAGCTGTTTTTT.

The genes are TRBV5-1 and TRBJ2-1; 9 bases align to TRBD1. Trimming took 3 bases from V and 4 from J; bases not matched to a gene: 5. CDR3 length: 15 residues. CDR1 is SGHRS, CDR2 YFSETQ, per germline. Here the CDR3 DNA reads TGCGCCAGCAGCTCCGGGACAGGGCCTTACAATGAGCAGTTCTTC. Residues: CASSSGTGPYNEQFF.

This rearrangement joins TRBV4-1 to TRBJ1-6, with 11 positions matching TRBD1. The CDR3 runs to 17 residues. Trimming at V came to 4 bases and at J to 6 bases, leaving 8 bases not matched to a gene. Germline V gene sequence: CDR1 MGHRA, CDR2 YSYEKL. CDR3 coding DNA: TGCGCCAGCAGCCCCCCCTGGACAGGGGGCTCTAATTCACCCCTCCACTTT. Protein sequence: CASSPPWTGGSNSPLHF.

The J gene is TRBJ1-6, the V gene TRBV2; D gene ambiguous. The CDR3 is 15 amino acids. Germline-derived CDR1 and CDR2 are SNHLY and FYNNEI. Trimming pared 3 bases from V and 0 bases from J, leaving 6 bases between. The CDR3 region has the DNA TGTGCCAGCAGTGATAGGAGCTCCTATAATTCACCCCTCCACTTT. It yields the protein CASSDRSSYNSPLHF.

The rearrangement joins TRBV19 to TRBJ1-6; 9 bases align to TRBD1. The V segment lost 5 bases and the J segment 5 bases; nucleotides outside the gene matches: 4. CDR1 LNHDA and CDR2 SQIVND come from the germline V gene (reference sequence). The CDR3 is 15 residues long. The CDR3 DNA follows: TGTGCCAGTAGTGCCCGGGACAGGGATAATTCACCCCTCCACTTT. It yields the protein CASSARDRDNSPLHF.

The gene calls are TRBV6-5 and TRBJ1-6; a possible D gene is TRBD1 (6 bases). Per the germline V gene, CDR1 is MNHEY and CDR2 is SVGAGI. V lost 4 bases and J 8 bases, leaving 12 bases between the germline ends. The CDR3 runs to 14 residues. The CDR3 is CASSLQGGYSPLHF. In nucleotides, the CDR3 is TGTGCCAGCAGTTTACAGGGCGGGTATTCACCCCTCCACTTT.

This sequence joins TRBV6-5 and TRBJ1-4, with 9 bases that match TRBD1. Germline CDR1 and CDR2: MNHEY and SVGAGI. V was clipped by 6 bases and J by 6 bases; unmatched bases: 8. The CDR3 loop spans 15 amino acids. As DNA, the CDR3 is TGTGCCAGCAGGGACCCGGGACAGGGAGATGAAAAACTGTTTTTT. Translated, it gives CASRDPGQGDEKLFF.

The DNA for the CDR3 is TGTGCCACGGGCCAGGGGGGCGGAACCGGGGAGCTGTTTTTT. This encodes CATGQGGGTGELFF. The rearrangement links TRBV24-1 to TRBJ2-2; possible D gene TRBD1, 7 bases. This CDR3 region has 14 residues. Germline CDR1 reads KGHDR; CDR2 reads SFDVKD. Trimming cost V 10 bases and J 5 bases, with 16 bases left between them.

This clone was detected only once. V and J are TRBV5-4 and TRBJ1-4; D remains unclear. The CDR3 loop spans 15 amino acids. The germline CDR1 and CDR2 sequences are SGHNT and YYREEE (reference sequence). Trimming left V 0 bases short and J 4 bases short, with 10 bases between. The CDR3 region has the DNA TGTGCCAGCAGCTTGGGCGGGGTTGGTAATGAAAAACTGTTTTTT. This encodes CASSLGGVGNEKLFF. Together with reference TRBV5-4 and TRBJ1-4, the CDR3 gives the full variable domain: ETGVTQSPTHLIKTRGQQVTLRCSSQSGHNTVSWYQQALGQGPQFIFQYYREEENGRGNFPPRFSGLQFPNYSSELNVNALELDDSALYLCASSLGGVGNEKLFFGSGTQLSVL.

This chain connects TRBV19 to TRBJ2-5; 7 nucleotides agree with TRBD1. Germline V gene sequence: CDR1 LNHDA, CDR2 SQIVND (reference sequence). The CDR3 loop spans 13 amino acids. The trim removed 9 bases at V and 0 bases at J, leaving 4 bases unmatched. The CDR3 DNA sequence: TGTGCCAGCAGAGGGACAGACCAAGAGACCCAGTACTTC. Its protein product is CASRGTDQETQYF.

This CDR3 reads CASSSPLAGAANTGELFF. In DNA form, the CDR3 reads TGTGCCAGCAGTTCACCTCTAGCGGGGGCCGCGAACACCGGGGAGCTGTTTTTT. The gene calls are TRBV6-2 or TRBV6-3 and TRBJ2-2, with TRBD2 matching 10 bases. The CDR3 runs to 18 residues. Germline CDR1 and CDR2: MNHEY and SVGEGT. With V trimmed by 4 bases and J by 0 bases, 8 bases remained unmatched.

The chain joins TRBV18 to TRBJ1-5; 7 nucleotides line up with TRBD1. The length of the CDR3 is 14 residues. The J segment lost 4 bases and the V segment lost 3 bases, leaving 3 bases of the junction unmatched. Germline assignment: CDR1 KGHSH and CDR2 LQKENI. CDR3 nucleotide sequence: TGTGCCAGCTCACCCGGACAGGTGAATCAGCCCCAGCATTTT. It specifies CASSPGQVNQPQHF.

The V gene is TRBV6-5, the J gene TRBJ2-2; weak D call: TRBD2 (5 bases). This CDR3 is 15 amino acids long. V was pared by 5 bases and J by 5 bases, with 15 bases between. CDR1 is MNHEY and CDR2 is SVGAGI in the germline V gene. CDR3 in DNA: TGTGCCAGCAGTCTGACGGTCGAGGGTACCGGGGAGCTGTTTTTT. Translated, it gives CASSLTVEGTGELFF.

The gene calls are TRBV5-6 and TRBJ2-7; 8 bases fit TRBD2. Germline loops: CDR1 SGHDT, CDR2 YYEEEE. This CDR3 spans 14 amino acids. J was trimmed by 2 bases and V by 6 bases; bases with no gene match: 7. CDR3 amino acids: CASTKAGAPYEQYF. The CDR3, as DNA: TGTGCCAGCACCAAAGCGGGGGCCCCCTACGAGCAGTACTTC.

The genes are TRBV15 and TRBJ1-3; D is uncertain. Germline V gives CDR1 LNHNV, CDR2 YYDKDF (reference sequence). V shed 6 bases and J shed 3 bases, with 9 bases lying between them. The CDR3 runs to 13 residues. CDR3 DNA sequence: TGTGCCACCAGTGAGGGTTTTGGAAACACCATATATTTT. Translating it yields CATSEGFGNTIYF. Complete variable domain (other parts from reference TRBV15 and TRBJ1-3): DAMVIQNPRYQVTQFGKPVTLSCSQTLNHNVMYWYQQKSSQAPKLLFHYYDKDFNNEADTPDNFQSRRPNTSFCFLDIRSPGLGDTAMYLCATSEGFGNTIYFGEGSWLTVV.

This chain uses TRBV4-3 with TRBJ2-7; tentative D call: TRBD2 (5 bases). Germline lookup yields CDR1 LGHNA and CDR2 YSLEER. The CDR3 length is 14 residues. V was trimmed by 0 bases and J by 5 bases, leaving 11 bases between them. The CDR3 DNA follows: TGCGCCAGCAGCCAAGATCTCGGGGAGCACGAGCAGTACTTC. It codes for CASSQDLGEHEQYF.

This rearrangement joins TRBV11-2 to TRBJ2-4; the D gene is possibly TRBD1 (5 bases). The ends were cut back, 0 bases at V and 1 base at J, with 13 bases in the middle. The CDR3 runs to 17 residues. Per the germline V gene, CDR1 is SGHAT and CDR2 is FQNNGV. The DNA of the CDR3 is TGTGCCAGCAGCTTAGATGTATGGGGCAAGGCCAAAAACATTCAGTACTTC. It is translated as CASSLDVWGKAKNIQYF.